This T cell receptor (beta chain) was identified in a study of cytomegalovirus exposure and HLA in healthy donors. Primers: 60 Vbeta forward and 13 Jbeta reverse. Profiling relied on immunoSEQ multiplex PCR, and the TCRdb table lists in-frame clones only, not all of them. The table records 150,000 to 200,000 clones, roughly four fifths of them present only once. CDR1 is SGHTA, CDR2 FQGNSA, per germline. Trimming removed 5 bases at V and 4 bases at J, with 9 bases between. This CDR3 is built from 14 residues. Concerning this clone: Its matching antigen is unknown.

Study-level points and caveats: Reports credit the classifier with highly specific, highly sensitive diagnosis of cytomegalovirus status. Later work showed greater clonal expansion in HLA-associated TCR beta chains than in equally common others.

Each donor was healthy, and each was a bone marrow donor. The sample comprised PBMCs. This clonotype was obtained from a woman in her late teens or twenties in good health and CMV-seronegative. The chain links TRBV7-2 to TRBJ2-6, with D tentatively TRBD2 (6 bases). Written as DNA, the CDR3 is TGTGCCAGCAGCCCCAGCGGGGGGGCCAACGTCCTGACTTTC. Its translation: CASSPSGGANVLTF.